These 25 T cell receptor beta chains share one sample of origin, sequenced in a study of blood T cell repertoires in COVID-19. Repertoires were generated with immunoSEQ multiplex PCR, while TCRdb's copy carries only in-frame clones and drops some. The data contain tens of thousands of clones, 90% of them singletons. The sequenced material came from peripheral blood. These receptors came from a middle-aged man with COVID-19, enrolled during active disease.

The chain is built from TRBV19 and TRBJ2-7; 8 bases fit TRBD2. Germline CDR1 and CDR2: LNHDA and SQIVND (reference sequence). This CDR3 comprises 17 residues. V was clipped by 3 bases and J by 0 bases; unmatched bases: 10. CDR3 nucleotides: TGTGCCAGTAGTATTGATACGGCGGGAGGACTCTCCTACGAGCAGTACTTC. Amino acids: CASSIDTAGGLSYEQYF.

V is TRBV7-2 and J is TRBJ2-1, with TRBD2 matching over 9 bases. The CDR3 totals 18 residues. Germline V gives CDR1 SGHTA, CDR2 FQGNSA. With 3 bases clipped from V and 6 bases from J, the junction kept 15 bases outside the gene matches. CDR3 in amino acids: CASSFQALGAGGGNEQFF. As DNA, the CDR3 is TGTGCCAGCAGCTTCCAGGCCCTTGGCGCGGGAGGGGGCAATGAGCAGTTCTTC.

The chain links TRBV5-1 to TRBJ2-5; 7 nucleotides agree with TRBD1. CDR1 and CDR2 from the germline V gene are SGHRS and YFSETQ. This CDR3 comprises 15 residues. The junction had 4 bases not matched to a gene; V was cut back by 0 bases and J by 2 bases. CDR3 amino acids: CASSLAPGQQETQYF. The CDR3 DNA is TGCGCCAGCAGCTTGGCCCCGGGACAGCAAGAGACCCAGTACTTC.

The V and J genes are TRBV9 and TRBJ1-2; 9 positions match TRBD1. The germline gives CDR1 SGDLS, CDR2 YYNGEE. Germline trimming cut 3 bases from V and 2 bases from J; bases unmatched to any gene: 5. The CDR3 contains 15 residues. The CDR3 protein is CASSAAGQGNYGYTF. Written as DNA, the CDR3 is TGTGCCAGCAGCGCGGCGGGACAGGGAAACTATGGCTACACCTTC.

This chain links TRBV6-1 with TRBJ2-7, with D possibly being TRBD2 (6 bases). The germline V gene encodes CDR1 MNHNS and CDR2 SASEGT. V lost 3 bases, J lost 13 bases, and 22 bases lay in between. The CDR3 is made up of 14 amino acids. Here the CDR3 DNA reads TGTGCCAGCAGTGAGGTTGGACTACGGGAAGCGGACTACTTC. This translates into CASSEVGLREADYF.

The genes are TRBV19 and TRBJ1-2; D may be TRBD1 (6 bases). Germline V gives CDR1 LNHDA, CDR2 SQIVND (reference sequence). Trimming shortened V by 5 bases and J by 1 base, and 11 bases separated the two germline ends. The CDR3 runs 14 residues. CDR3: CASSENRDNYGYTF. In DNA form, the CDR3 reads TGTGCCAGTAGTGAAAACAGGGATAACTATGGCTACACCTTC.

The chain carries TRBV6-2 or TRBV6-3 and TRBJ1-6; possibly TRBD1 for D (5 bases). Germline CDR1 MNHEY, CDR2 SVGEGT. This CDR3 region has 15 residues. Deletions cut 4 bases from V and 6 bases from J, with 13 bases between. CDR3 amino acids: CASSLQDPLNSPLHF. The CDR3 DNA is TGTGCCAGCAGTTTACAGGATCCGCTTAATTCACCCCTCCACTTT.

The J gene is TRBJ2-3, the V gene TRBV19, with TRBD2 matching over 8 bases. Germline CDR1 and CDR2: LNHDA and SQIVND (reference sequence). CDR3 length: 17 amino acids. Losses at the gene ends were 3 bases for V and 4 bases for J; bases not matched to a gene: 12. The CDR3 spells CASSMGRSGSLSDTQYF. As DNA, the CDR3 is TGTGCCAGTAGTATGGGTAGGAGCGGGAGTTTATCAGATACGCAGTATTTT. The full variable domain, with the rest looked up from reference TRBV19 and TRBJ2-3, is DGGITQSPKYLFRKEGQNVTLSCEQNLNHDAMYWYRQDPGQGLRLIYYSQIVNDFQKGDIAEGYSVSREKKESFPLTVTSAQKNPTAFYLCASSMGRSGSLSDTQYFGPGTRLTVL.

This clone occurred once. The chain joins TRBV28 to TRBJ2-7; weak D call: TRBD1 (6 bases). Germline assignment: CDR1 MDHEN and CDR2 SYDVKM. The V gene lost 5 bases and the J gene lost 3 bases, with 14 bases spanning the gap. The CDR3 loop spans 14 amino acids. CDR3 amino acids: CASSPWDKDYEQYF. CDR3 DNA sequence: TGTGCCAGCAGTCCGTGGGACAAGGACTACGAGCAGTACTTC.

The chain combines TRBV11-2 with TRBJ2-7; D gene unclear. V gave up 0 bases and J gave up 3 bases, with 3 bases separating them. Looked up from germline, CDR1 is SGHAT and CDR2 is FQNNGV. This CDR3 contains 12 residues. CDR3 region: CASSLDGYEQYF. CDR3 sequence (DNA): TGTGCCAGCAGCTTAGACGGCTACGAGCAGTACTTC.

The chain has TRBV6-5 and TRBJ2-1; tentatively, D is TRBD2 (6 bases). Trimming cost V 2 bases and J 4 bases, with 15 bases left between them. The germline V gene has CDR1 MNHEY and CDR2 SVGAGI. The CDR3 runs to 16 residues. This CDR3 is CASSYAAGTSYNEQFF. DNA of the CDR3: TGTGCCAGCAGTTACGCCGCCGGGACTTCTTACAATGAGCAGTTCTTC.

V and J are TRBV18 and TRBJ1-2, with TRBD1 matching over 10 bases. CDR3 length equals 14 residues. Germline CDR1 and CDR2: KGHSH and LQKENI. Trimming cost V 3 bases and J 8 bases; bases outside gene matches: 6. As DNA, the CDR3 is TGTGCCAGCTCACCGAGACAGGGGGCGGGCGGCTACACCTTC. Its translation: CASSPRQGAGGYTF.

The chain uses TRBV7-9 and TRBJ1-2, with unresolved D. The CDR3 totals 12 residues. Germline V gives CDR1 SEHNR, CDR2 FQNEAQ (reference sequence). The ends were cut back, 2 bases at V and 6 bases at J, with 7 bases in the middle. The CDR3 here is CASSLIPDGYTF. CDR3 coding DNA: TGTGCCAGCAGCTTAATTCCTGATGGCTACACCTTC. The full variable domain, completed using reference TRBV7-9 and TRBJ1-2, is DTGVSQNPRHKITKRGQNVTFRCDPISEHNRLYWYRQTLGQGPEFLTYFQNEAQLEKSRLLSDRFSAERPKGSFSTLEIQRTEQGDSAMYLCASSLIPDGYTFGSGTRLTVV.

The chain combines TRBV21-1 with TRBJ2-1; the tabulated D call, TRBD2, remains unverified against the DNA. TRBV21-1 is given as a pseudogene. The CDR3 is made up of 16 amino acids. In DNA form, the CDR3 reads TGTGCCAGCAGCCCCGGGGGGAGGGAGACCTACAATGAGCAGTTCTTC. Translation gives CASSPGGRETYNEQFF.

V is TRBV2 and J is TRBJ2-1; 11 bases agree with TRBD2. The CDR3 spans 16 residues. Per the germline V gene, CDR1 is SNHLY and CDR2 is FYNNEI. Trimming took 6 bases from V and 6 from J; bases not matched to a gene: 10. The CDR3 reads CASSATSGKALNEQFF. CDR3 nucleotides: TGTGCCAGCAGCGCGACTAGCGGGAAGGCGCTCAATGAGCAGTTCTTC. The full variable domain, in which reference TRBV2 and TRBJ2-1 provide the parts outside the CDR3, is EPEVTQTPSHQVTQMGQEVILRCVPISNHLYFYWYRQILGQKVEFLVSFYNNEISEKSEIFDDQFSVERPDGSNFTLKIRSTKLEDSAMYFCASSATSGKALNEQFFGPGTRLTVL.

Written as DNA, the CDR3 is TGTGCCAGCACCCGGGGTCCTGGAAACACCATATATTTT. Protein: CASTRGPGNTIYF. This chain uses TRBV6-5 with TRBJ1-3; no clear D. CDR1 is MNHEY, CDR2 SVGAGI, per germline. The length of the CDR3 is 13 residues. Trimming took 7 bases from V and 2 from J, leaving 9 bases between them.

The V gene is TRBV19, the J gene TRBJ1-5, with 7 bases identical to TRBD1. V lost 5 bases to trimming and J lost 1 base; unmatched junction nucleotides: 5. The V gene's germline CDR1 is LNHDA and CDR2 SQIVND (reference sequence). There are 15 residues in the CDR3. The CDR3 protein is CASSGGTASNQPQHF. CDR3 DNA sequence: TGTGCCAGTAGTGGGGGGACAGCAAGCAATCAGCCCCAGCATTTT.

The table lists this clone with a count of one. The CDR3 DNA follows: TGTGCCAGCTCACCAACCCTCCTGGACAGGAACTCTGGAAACACCATATATTTT. Residues: CASSPTLLDRNSGNTIYF. This sequence joins TRBV18 and TRBJ1-3; TRBD1 aligns across 7 bases. CDR1 and CDR2 (germline): KGHSH, LQKENI. This CDR3 contains 18 residues. V was pared by 2 bases and J by 0 bases, with 10 bases of the junction left unmatched.

The chain joins TRBV7-9 to TRBJ2-7, with D possibly matching TRBD2 (6 bases). V was clipped by 5 bases and J by 5 bases, with 16 bases between them. This CDR3 is 14 amino acids long. Germline V gene data show CDR1 as SEHNR and CDR2 as FQNEAQ (reference sequence). CDR3 sequence: CASSITGRPNEQYF. The CDR3 bases are TGTGCCAGCAGCATTACCGGGAGACCGAACGAGCAGTACTTC.

This clone was seen only once. The chain employs TRBV12-5 and TRBJ2-1; 14 nucleotides align to TRBD2. Germline CDR1 and CDR2: LGHNT and FRNRAP. The CDR3 length is 15 residues. V was clipped by 5 bases and J by 9 bases; unmatched bases: 6. The CDR3 DNA sequence: TGTGCTAGTGGTGGGACTAGCGGGAGAAGGAGTGAGCAGTTCTTC. Its translation: CASGGTSGRRSEQFF.

The chain uses TRBV10-3 and TRBJ1-2; D is possibly TRBD1 (6 bases). CDR1 is ENHRY, CDR2 SYGVKD, per germline. Trimming removed 6 bases from V and 3 bases from J, with 14 bases in between. This CDR3 has 14 residues. In nucleotides, the CDR3 is TGTGCCATCAGGCCCGGACAGAGAGACTATGGCTACACCTTC. Its translation: CAIRPGQRDYGYTF.

The chain joins TRBV7-8 to TRBJ1-5; no definite D call. Between the trimmed V and J ends, which lost 0 bases and 7 bases, there was a span of 13 bases. CDR1 SGHVS and CDR2 FQNEAQ come from the germline V gene. This CDR3 comprises 15 residues. In DNA, the CDR3 is TGTGCCAGCAGCTTAGCGGATGGCGGAGGGCAGCCCCAGCATTTT. The encoded protein is CASSLADGGGQPQHF.

The chain is built from TRBV25-1 and TRBJ2-3, with D uncertain. Germline V gene data show CDR1 as MGHDK and CDR2 as SYGVNS. The CDR3 runs to 14 residues. V shed 4 bases and J shed 2 bases, with 10 bases lying between them. Here the CDR3 reads CASSGDIATDTQYF. CDR3 bases: TGTGCCAGCAGTGGAGATATCGCCACAGATACGCAGTATTTT.

The chain carries TRBV2 and TRBJ1-6; 8 bases map to TRBD1. V lost 7 bases and J lost 9; bases outside the gene matches: 11. The germline CDR1 and CDR2 sequences are SNHLY and FYNNEI. The CDR3 has 15 residues. The CDR3 region is CASIDWQGAGSPLHF. In DNA, the CDR3 is TGTGCCAGCATTGATTGGCAGGGGGCTGGTTCACCCCTCCACTTT.

CDR3 sequence: CASSYRGPSTNTGELFF. CDR3 DNA: TGTGCCAGCAGTTACAGGGGTCCCTCTACCAACACCGGGGAGCTGTTTTTT. The chain links TRBV27 to TRBJ2-2; TRBD1 aligns across 7 bases. V was pared by 4 bases and J by 2 bases, with 10 bases of the junction left unmatched. From germline, CDR1 is MNHEY and CDR2 SMNVEV (reference sequence). CDR3 size: 17 residues.